Each of the 8 T cell receptor beta chains below was sequenced from the same sample in a study of STAT5B mutations in CD4+ large granular lymphocyte leukemia. Produced via immunoSEQ multiplex PCR; TCRdb's table is partial and in-frame only. This sample has 30,000 or so clones, with 79% found just once. The sequencing sample was made of CD4+ T cells from blood buffy coats. The receptors shown here come from a human donor in good health.

Worth noting for this clone: Mismatch with germline at one junction end may stem from a read error. This rearrangement joins TRBV7-2 to TRBJ2-5; no reliable D call. This CDR3 is built from 16 residues. Germline CDR1 and CDR2: SGHTA and FQGNSA. CDR3 nucleotide sequence: TGTGCCAGCAGCTTAAGGCCCCACCAGGCGCAAGAGGCCCAGTACTTC. This gives the protein CASSLRPHQAQEAQYF.

There are a few counts of this clone. The gene calls are TRBV11-1 and TRBJ2-1; 8 nucleotides align to TRBD2. The V segment lost 5 bases and the J segment 8 bases; nucleotides outside the gene matches: 17. In germline, CDR1 is SGHAT, CDR2 FQDESV (reference sequence). There are 17 residues in the CDR3. Here the CDR3 DNA reads TGTGCCAGCAGCCCCCGCCCCGGGACTAGGACTGGCCATGAGCAGTTCTTC. Protein sequence: CASSPRPGTRTGHEQFF.

The rearrangement uses TRBV19 and TRBJ2-1; 9 positions agree with TRBD1. Looked up from germline, CDR1 is LNHDA and CDR2 is SQIVND (reference sequence). CDR3 length: 14 amino acids. The V gene end was trimmed by 9 bases and the J gene end by 4 bases; junction bases not matched to a gene: 7. This CDR3 is CASRTGQGYNEQFF. Written as DNA, the CDR3 is TGTGCCAGCAGAACGGGACAGGGATACAATGAGCAGTTCTTC.

This clone showed up just once. The V call is TRBV5-1, the J call TRBJ2-1; 11 positions agree with TRBD1. The length of the CDR3 is 16 residues. With 0 bases clipped from V and 8 bases from J, the junction kept 7 bases outside the gene matches. Germline CDR1 is SGHRS and CDR2 is YFSETQ. CDR3 residues: CASSLAEDRGLYEQFF. The CDR3 bases are TGCGCCAGCAGCTTGGCCGAGGACAGGGGGCTGTATGAGCAGTTCTTC.

The chain has TRBV6-5 and TRBJ2-7; no clear D. Germline V gene sequence: CDR1 MNHEY, CDR2 SVGAGI. V lost 4 bases, J lost 4 bases, and 14 bases lay in between. This CDR3 contains 14 residues. The CDR3 nucleotides are TGTGCCAGCAGTTCACCGGGCCAACCGTACGAGCAGTACTTC. Translated, it gives CASSSPGQPYEQYF.

The chain joins TRBV9 to TRBJ2-7; 7 positions match TRBD1. The V gene end was trimmed by 2 bases and the J gene end by 3 bases; junction bases not matched to a gene: 8. Germline CDR1 SGDLS, CDR2 YYNGEE. This CDR3 has 15 amino acids. CDR3 sequence: CASSVLPGQLYEQYF. CDR3 in DNA: TGTGCCAGCAGCGTTCTACCGGGACAGCTCTACGAGCAGTACTTC.

The chain recombines TRBV7-9 with TRBJ2-3; D is ambiguous. Germline V gene sequence: CDR1 SEHNR, CDR2 FQNEAQ (reference sequence). V gave up 8 bases and J gave up 2 bases, with 8 bases separating them. The CDR3 sequence is 12 residues long. The CDR3 nucleotides are TGTGCCAGCGAGACTGTCACAGATACGCAGTATTTT. Amino acid sequence: CASETVTDTQYF.

V gene TRBV2 combines with J gene TRBJ1-5; 8 nucleotides match TRBD1. The germline V gene encodes CDR1 SNHLY and CDR2 FYNNEI. The CDR3 runs 18 residues. V lost 4 bases and J lost 1; bases outside the gene matches: 12. DNA for the CDR3: TGTGCCAGCAGTGGGGGATTTCGGTGGACAGGGAGCAATCAGCCCCAGCATTTT. This sequence encodes CASSGGFRWTGSNQPQHF.